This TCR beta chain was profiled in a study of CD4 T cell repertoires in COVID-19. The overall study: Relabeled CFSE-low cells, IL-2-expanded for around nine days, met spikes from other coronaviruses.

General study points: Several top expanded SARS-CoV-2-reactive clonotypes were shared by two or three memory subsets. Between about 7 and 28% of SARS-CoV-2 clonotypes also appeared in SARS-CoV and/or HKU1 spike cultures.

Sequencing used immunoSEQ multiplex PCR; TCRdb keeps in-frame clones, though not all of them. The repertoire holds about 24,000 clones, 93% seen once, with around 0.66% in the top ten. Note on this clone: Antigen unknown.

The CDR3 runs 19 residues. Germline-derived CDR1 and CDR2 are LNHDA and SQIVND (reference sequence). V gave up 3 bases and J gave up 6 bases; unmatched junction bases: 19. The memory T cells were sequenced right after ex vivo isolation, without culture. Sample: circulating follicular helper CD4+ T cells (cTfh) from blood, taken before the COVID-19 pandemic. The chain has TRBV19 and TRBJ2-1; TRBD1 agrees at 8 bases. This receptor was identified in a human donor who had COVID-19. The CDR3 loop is CASSMTGRGPVRALNEQFF. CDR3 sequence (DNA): TGTGCCAGTAGTATGACTGGCAGGGGGCCCGTTCGGGCACTCAATGAGCAGTTCTTC.